The 5 T cell receptor beta chains below were found in one sample sequenced in a study of T cells in Graves' hyperthyroidism and ophthalmopathy. The investigators amplified TCR beta CDR3 regions from RNA transcripts. HTBI primers were used for first-round RT-PCR of the TCR CDR3. One entry per CDR3 protein results from TCRdb running MiXCR on the multiplex PCR reads. Altogether hundreds of thousands of distinct CDR3 sequences are present, less than 25% being singletons, with the ten largest covering about 49%. Sequences were obtained from blood. Receptors originate from a woman between 65 and 79 years old with Graves' ophthalmopathy.

This clonotype has at least ten counts. The chain uses TRBV27 and TRBJ1-1; maybe TRBD1 (6 bases). Germline loops: CDR1 MNHEY, CDR2 SMNVEV (reference sequence). The CDR3 is 14 residues long. The V end lost 8 bases, the J end lost 0 bases, and 13 bases lay between the germline ends. CDR3 sequence: CASGGRGLNTEAFF. The CDR3 DNA is TGTGCCAGCGGGGGGCGGGGGCTGAACACTGAAGCTTTCTTT.

This clonotype was counted at least ten times. The chain links TRBV10-1 to TRBJ2-5; D is perhaps TRBD1 or TRBD2 (5 bases each). V was pared by 9 bases and J by 2 bases, with 19 bases between. Germline V gene sequence: CDR1 WNHNN, CDR2 SYGVQD (reference sequence). The CDR3 loop spans 15 amino acids. CDR3 in DNA: TGCGCCAGTACCACCAACCGGGACCCTCAAGAGACCCAGTACTTC. This sequence encodes CASTTNRDPQETQYF.

This clonotype was counted between two and nine times. V is TRBV6-1 and J is TRBJ2-3, with D possibly TRBD2 on 5 matching bases. This CDR3 is 15 amino acids long. Deletions cut 5 bases from V and 4 bases from J, with 16 bases between. The germline V gene encodes CDR1 MNHNS and CDR2 SASEGT. CDR3: CASSYDGMDADTQYF. For the CDR3, the DNA is TGTGCCAGCAGTTATGACGGGATGGATGCAGATACGCAGTATTTT.

This clonotype appeared once. The J gene is TRBJ2-7, the V gene TRBV4-1; a possible D gene is TRBD1 (6 bases). Trimming shortened V by 1 base and J by 6 bases, and 10 bases separated the two germline ends. Germline CDR1 MGHRA, CDR2 YSYEKL. This CDR3 has 13 amino acids. CDR3 in amino acids: CASSQASGAEQYF. Here the CDR3 DNA reads TGCGCCAGCAGCCAAGCCTCAGGGGCCGAGCAGTACTTC.

This chain connects TRBV12-3 or TRBV12-4 to TRBJ1-6, with D perhaps TRBD1 (6 bases). Trimming took off 1 base at V and 7 bases at J, with 14 bases between the two ends. The CDR3 sequence is 16 residues long. CDR3 residues: CASSLGVGQGNSPLHF. In nucleotides, the CDR3 is TGTGCCAGCAGTTTAGGGGTGGGGCAGGGGAATTCACCCCTCCACTTT.